This TCR beta chain was captured in a study of early T cells in non-severe SARS-CoV-2 infection. Individual cDNA molecules each received unique molecular identifiers attached to them. One entry per CDR3 protein, called by TCRdb with MiXCR from the 5' RACE reads. The sample lists 46,000 or so distinct CDR3 sequences; over 10% were seen once. Study-wide results and limits: The VDJdb matching leaned toward anti-spike CD8 responses and overlooked private and CD4 specificities.

Notes on this clonotype: Its antigen remains unidentified.

Per germline, CDR1 GTSNPN and CDR2 SVGIG (reference sequence). CDR3 size: 13 residues. Trimming took off 3 bases at V and 4 bases at J, with 12 bases between the two ends. This chain joins TRBV30 and TRBJ1-1; D uncertain. The TCR sequence derives from an adult who was a healthcare worker with PCR-confirmed SARS-CoV-2 infection or an uninfected control (not recorded which). Sequenced: whole blood. The DNA of the CDR3 is TGTGCCTGGAGCAAGGTAGGACGCACTGAAGCTTTCTTT. It translates to CAWSKVGRTEAFF. The full variable domain, its missing parts supplied by reference TRBV30 and TRBJ1-1, is SQTIHQWPATLVQPVGSPLSLECTVEGTSNPNLYWYRQAAGRGLQLLFYSVGIGQISSEVPQNLSASRPQDRQFILSSKKLLLSDSGFYLCAWSKVGRTEAFFGQGTRLTVV.